The 17 T cell receptor beta chains listed next were all sequenced from one sample in a study of cytomegalovirus exposure and HLA in healthy donors. 13 Jbeta primers and 60 Vbeta primers were used for the PCR. Profiling relied on immunoSEQ multiplex PCR, and the TCRdb table lists in-frame clones only, not all of them. The sample holds some 93,000 clones, nearly 80% seen once. Sequencing used PBMCs. The receptors come from a woman aged 40 to 50 in good health and CMV-seronegative.

V is TRBV27 and J is TRBJ2-7; D is possibly TRBD1 (5 bases). The CDR3 has 14 amino acids. Germline V gives CDR1 MNHEY, CDR2 SMNVEV (reference sequence). V lost 3 bases and J 7 bases, leaving 16 bases between the germline ends. This chain's CDR3 is CASSFLGQGGEQYF. Written as DNA, the CDR3 is TGTGCCAGCAGTTTCCTAGGGCAGGGCGGAGAGCAGTACTTC.

This clone was observed a handful of times. The V call is TRBV5-1, the J call TRBJ1-1; no clear D gene. The ends were cut back, 0 bases at V and 0 bases at J, with 6 bases in the middle. The germline V gene encodes CDR1 SGHRS and CDR2 YFSETQ. The CDR3 length is 14 residues. The CDR3: CASSLDGLNTEAFF. The CDR3 DNA sequence: TGCGCCAGCAGCTTGGACGGTCTGAACACTGAAGCTTTCTTT.

The gene calls are TRBV10-2 and TRBJ2-7; 10 nucleotides line up with TRBD2. Trimming took 6 bases from V and 0 from J; bases not matched to a gene: 8. The CDR3 spans 16 residues. Germline V lookup: CDR1 WSHSY, CDR2 SAAADI. CDR3 sequence: CASSGGASGSSYEQYF. CDR3 DNA: TGCGCCAGCAGCGGAGGGGCTAGCGGGAGCTCCTACGAGCAGTACTTC.

This chain links TRBV5-4 with TRBJ2-2, with D possibly matching TRBD1 (6 bases). Germline assignment: CDR1 SGHNT and CDR2 YYREEE (reference sequence). Between the trimmed V and J ends, which lost 1 base and 4 bases, there was a span of 20 bases. The CDR3 runs 18 residues. This chain's CDR3 is CASSLSFPGQFVTGELFF. The DNA for the CDR3 is TGTGCCAGCAGCTTGTCTTTCCCGGGACAATTCGTCACCGGGGAGCTGTTTTTT.

V usage is TRBV4-2 and J usage is TRBJ2-1; a weak D match, TRBD2 (6 bases). Germline lookup yields CDR1 LGHNA and CDR2 YNFKEQ. CDR3 length: 15 amino acids. Trimming stripped 0 bases from V and 9 bases from J, with 15 bases between. CDR3 in DNA: TGTGCCAGCAGCCAAGATTACGGGAGTTTGGGTGAGCAGTTCTTC. Translation: CASSQDYGSLGEQFF.

The chain recombines TRBV7-9 with TRBJ2-2; 8 bases align to TRBD2. The CDR3 totals 13 residues. Trimming at V came to 6 bases and at J to 6 bases, leaving 3 bases not matched to a gene. Germline-derived CDR1 and CDR2 are SEHNR and FQNEAQ (reference sequence). CDR3 sequence: CASRLGGAGELFF. In DNA, the CDR3 is TGTGCCAGCAGACTCGGGGGGGCCGGGGAGCTGTTTTTT. Together with reference TRBV7-9 and TRBJ2-2, the CDR3 gives the full variable domain: DTGVSQNPRHKITKRGQNVTFRCDPISEHNRLYWYRQTLGQGPEFLTYFQNEAQLEKSRLLSDRFSAERPKGSFSTLEIQRTEQGDSAMYLCASRLGGAGELFFGEGSRLTVL.

This clone appeared a single time. The V call is TRBV6-5, the J call TRBJ1-1; 7 bases map to TRBD1. This CDR3 contains 16 residues. CDR1 MNHEY and CDR2 SVGAGI come from the germline V gene. Trimming at V came to 2 bases and at J to 0 bases, leaving 6 bases not matched to a gene. This chain's CDR3 is CASSYVGQPMNTEAFF. The CDR3 DNA follows: TGTGCCAGCAGTTACGTGGGACAGCCTATGAACACTGAAGCTTTCTTT.

This clone was seen only a few times. The J gene is TRBJ1-4, the V gene TRBV28, with 7 bases aligning to TRBD1. Trimming took 4 bases from V and 4 from J; bases not matched to a gene: 6. CDR3 size: 15 residues. Germline V CDR1 and CDR2: MDHEN, SYDVKM. The DNA of the CDR3 is TGTGCCAGCAGTTCACCCGGGGACAGTAATGAAAAACTGTTTTTT. Residues: CASSSPGDSNEKLFF.

The chain is built from TRBV2 and TRBJ1-5; no clear D. The CDR3 is 15 amino acids. The V end was cut by 2 bases, the J end by 0 bases, with 8 bases between. Germline V gene lookup returns CDR1 SNHLY and CDR2 FYNNEI. Written as DNA, the CDR3 is TGTGCCAGCAGTGAATACTATTATAGCAATCAGCCCCAGCATTTT. Encoded protein: CASSEYYYSNQPQHF. The full variable domain, rest sourced from reference TRBV2 and TRBJ1-5, is EPEVTQTPSHQVTQMGQEVILRCVPISNHLYFYWYRQILGQKVEFLVSFYNNEISEKSEIFDDQFSVERPDGSNFTLKIRSTKLEDSAMYFCASSEYYYSNQPQHFGDGTRLSIL.

V is TRBV19 and J is TRBJ2-7; D remains ambiguous. The CDR3 has 14 amino acids. In germline, CDR1 is LNHDA, CDR2 SQIVND (reference sequence). Deletions cut 0 bases from V and 3 bases from J, with 9 bases between. The DNA of the CDR3 is TGTGCCAGTAGTATAGAGTCTACGAACTACGAGCAGTACTTC. Protein product: CASSIESTNYEQYF.

The genes are TRBV5-1 and TRBJ1-2, with TRBD1 as a possible D gene (5 bases). The ends were cut back, 6 bases at V and 8 bases at J, with 20 bases in the middle. The CDR3 extends over 14 amino acids. From germline, CDR1 is SGHRS and CDR2 YFSETQ. CDR3 region: CASNPDGGIRGYTF. CDR3 DNA: TGCGCCAGCAACCCAGACGGGGGGATAAGGGGCTACACCTTC.

This clone showed up just a few times. This chain connects TRBV6-1 to TRBJ1-2, with TRBD1 matching 8 bases. Trimming removed 6 bases from V and 8 bases from J; junction bases left unmatched: 11. CDR3 length: 14 residues. Germline V CDR1 and CDR2: MNHNS, SASEGT. CDR3 amino acids: CASSAVTGGQGYTF. The CDR3 DNA reads TGTGCCAGCAGCGCAGTAACAGGGGGGCAGGGCTACACCTTC.

The chain couples TRBV5-1 to TRBJ2-3, with D unresolved. CDR3 length: 14 amino acids. The germline V gene encodes CDR1 SGHRS and CDR2 YFSETQ. Trimming pared 2 bases from V and 1 base from J, leaving 8 bases between. The DNA for the CDR3 is TGCGCCAGCAGCTTTGACTCGCGCACAGATACGCAGTATTTT. This sequence encodes CASSFDSRTDTQYF.

The rearrangement uses TRBV28 and TRBJ1-1; possibly TRBD1 for D (6 bases). Germline-derived CDR1 and CDR2 are MDHEN and SYDVKM. The CDR3 spans 15 residues. Trimming removed 10 bases at V and 3 bases at J, with 21 bases between. CDR3 sequence (DNA): TGTGCCACGCAGGGGCTTGACCTGGGGGACACTGAAGCTTTCTTT. Translated, it gives CATQGLDLGDTEAFF.

The chain couples TRBV28 to TRBJ2-7, with 10 bases aligning to TRBD1. This CDR3 has 14 residues. Germline values: CDR1 MDHEN, CDR2 SYDVKM. The V gene end was trimmed by 6 bases and the J gene end by 2 bases; junction bases not matched to a gene: 4. CDR3 nucleotide sequence: TGTGCCAGCAGCAAGACAGGGGGCACCTACGAGCAGTACTTC. This gives the protein CASSKTGGTYEQYF.

The V and J genes are TRBV19 and TRBJ2-1; 7 bases align to TRBD1. V was clipped by 10 bases and J by 4 bases; unmatched bases: 4. Per germline, CDR1 LNHDA and CDR2 SQIVND (reference sequence). The length of the CDR3 is 12 residues. CDR3 sequence reads: CATGTDYNEQFF. The CDR3 nucleotides are TGTGCCACTGGGACAGATTACAATGAGCAGTTCTTC. The whole variable domain, remainder taken from reference TRBV19 and TRBJ2-1, is DGGITQSPKYLFRKEGQNVTLSCEQNLNHDAMYWYRQDPGQGLRLIYYSQIVNDFQKGDIAEGYSVSREKKESFPLTVTSAQKNPTAFYLCATGTDYNEQFFGPGTRLTVL.

The chain employs TRBV7-2 and TRBJ2-4, with D tentatively TRBD1 (5 bases). Germline V gene sequence: CDR1 SGHTA, CDR2 FQGNSA. There are 13 residues in the CDR3. The V gene lost 3 bases and the J gene lost 5 bases, with 8 bases spanning the gap. CDR3 amino acids: CASSFVGENIQYF. CDR3 nucleotide sequence: TGTGCCAGCAGCTTCGTAGGGGAAAACATTCAGTACTTC.